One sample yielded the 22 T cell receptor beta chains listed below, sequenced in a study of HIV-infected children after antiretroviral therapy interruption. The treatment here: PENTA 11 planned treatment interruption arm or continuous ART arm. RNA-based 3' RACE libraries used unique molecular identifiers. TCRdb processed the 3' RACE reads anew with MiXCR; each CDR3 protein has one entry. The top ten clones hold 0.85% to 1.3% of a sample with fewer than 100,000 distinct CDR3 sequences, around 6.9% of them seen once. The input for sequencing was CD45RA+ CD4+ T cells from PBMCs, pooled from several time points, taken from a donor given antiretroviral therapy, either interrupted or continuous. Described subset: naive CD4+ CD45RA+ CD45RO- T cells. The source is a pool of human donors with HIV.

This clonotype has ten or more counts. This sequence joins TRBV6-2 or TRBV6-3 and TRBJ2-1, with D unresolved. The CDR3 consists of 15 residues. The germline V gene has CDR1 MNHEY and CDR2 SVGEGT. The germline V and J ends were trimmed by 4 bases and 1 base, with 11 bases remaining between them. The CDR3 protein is CASSSGFWSYNEQFF. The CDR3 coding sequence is TGTGCCAGCAGTTCAGGTTTTTGGTCCTACAATGAGCAGTTCTTC.

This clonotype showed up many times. CDR3 loop: CASSDPQGYRNQPQHF. CDR3 sequence (DNA): TGTGCCAGCAGTGACCCGCAGGGGTATAGGAATCAGCCCCAGCATTTT. This rearrangement joins TRBV6-4 to TRBJ1-5; D perhaps matches TRBD1 (6 bases). The CDR3 sequence is 16 residues long. Germline CDR1 MRHNA, CDR2 SNTAGT. V was clipped by 2 bases and J by 4 bases, with 15 bases between them.

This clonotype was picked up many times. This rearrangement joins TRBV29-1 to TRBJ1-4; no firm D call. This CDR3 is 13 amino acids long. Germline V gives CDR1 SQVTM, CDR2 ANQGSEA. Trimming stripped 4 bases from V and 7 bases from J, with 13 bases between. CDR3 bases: TGCAGCGTTGGAGCAGGATTGAGTGAAAAACTGTTTTTT. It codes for CSVGAGLSEKLFF.

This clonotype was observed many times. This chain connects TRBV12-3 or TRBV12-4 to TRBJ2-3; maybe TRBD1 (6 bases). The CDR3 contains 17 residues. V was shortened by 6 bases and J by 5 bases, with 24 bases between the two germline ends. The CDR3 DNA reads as TGTGCCAGCAGCCCTCCTAACAGGGACCCCGACCGAGATACGCAGTATTTT. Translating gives CASSPPNRDPDRDTQYF.

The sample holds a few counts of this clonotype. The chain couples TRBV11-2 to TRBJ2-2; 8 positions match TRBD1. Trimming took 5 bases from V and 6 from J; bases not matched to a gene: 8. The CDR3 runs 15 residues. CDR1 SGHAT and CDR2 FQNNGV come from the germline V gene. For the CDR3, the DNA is TGTGCCAGCAGCAGAGCAGGGGGCGCAGCCGGGGAGCTGTTTTTT. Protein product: CASSRAGGAAGELFF.

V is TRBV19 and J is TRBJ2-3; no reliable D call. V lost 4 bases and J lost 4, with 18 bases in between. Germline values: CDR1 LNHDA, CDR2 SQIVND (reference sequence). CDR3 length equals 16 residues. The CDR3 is CASSTTGYRVADTQYF. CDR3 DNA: TGTGCCAGTAGTACTACCGGCTACCGCGTCGCAGATACGCAGTATTTT.

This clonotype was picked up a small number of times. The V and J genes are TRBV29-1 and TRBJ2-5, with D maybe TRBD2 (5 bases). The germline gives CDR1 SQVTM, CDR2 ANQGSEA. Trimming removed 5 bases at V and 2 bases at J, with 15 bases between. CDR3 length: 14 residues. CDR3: CSVCRDVPQETQYF. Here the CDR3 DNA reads TGCAGCGTTTGCCGGGATGTCCCACAAGAGACCCAGTACTTC.

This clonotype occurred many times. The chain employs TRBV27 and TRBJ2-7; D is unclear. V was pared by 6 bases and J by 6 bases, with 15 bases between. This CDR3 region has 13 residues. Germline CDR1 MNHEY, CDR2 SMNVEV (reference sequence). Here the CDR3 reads CASRGFGWVEQYF. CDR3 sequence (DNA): TGTGCCAGCAGGGGATTTGGGTGGGTCGAGCAGTACTTC.

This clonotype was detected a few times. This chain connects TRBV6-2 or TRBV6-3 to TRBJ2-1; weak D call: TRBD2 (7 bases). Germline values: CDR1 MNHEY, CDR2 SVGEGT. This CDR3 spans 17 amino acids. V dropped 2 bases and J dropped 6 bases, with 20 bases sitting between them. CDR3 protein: CASSYPNLQGGGNEQFF. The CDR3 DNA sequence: TGTGCCAGCAGTTACCCAAACTTGCAGGGAGGGGGCAATGAGCAGTTCTTC.

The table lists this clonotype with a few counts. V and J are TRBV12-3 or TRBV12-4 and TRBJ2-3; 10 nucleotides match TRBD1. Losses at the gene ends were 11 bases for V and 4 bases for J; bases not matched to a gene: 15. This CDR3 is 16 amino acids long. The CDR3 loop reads CADGDRGHQTPDTQYF. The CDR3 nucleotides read TGTGCCGACGGAGACAGGGGGCACCAAACCCCAGATACGCAGTATTTT.

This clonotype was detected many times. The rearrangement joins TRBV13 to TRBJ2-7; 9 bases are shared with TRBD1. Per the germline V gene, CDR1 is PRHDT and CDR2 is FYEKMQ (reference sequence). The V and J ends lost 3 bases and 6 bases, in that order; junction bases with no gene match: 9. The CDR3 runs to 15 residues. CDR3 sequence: CASSFAGTGSSEQYF. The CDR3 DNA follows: TGTGCCAGCAGCTTTGCCGGGACAGGGTCAAGCGAGCAGTACTTC.

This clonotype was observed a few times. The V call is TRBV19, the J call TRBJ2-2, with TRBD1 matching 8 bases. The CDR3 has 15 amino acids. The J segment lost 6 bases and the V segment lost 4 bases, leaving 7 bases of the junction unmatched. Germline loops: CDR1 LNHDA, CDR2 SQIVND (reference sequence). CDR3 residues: CASSSAGGRAGELFF. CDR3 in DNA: TGTGCCAGTAGTAGTGCAGGGGGCCGGGCCGGGGAGCTGTTTTTT.

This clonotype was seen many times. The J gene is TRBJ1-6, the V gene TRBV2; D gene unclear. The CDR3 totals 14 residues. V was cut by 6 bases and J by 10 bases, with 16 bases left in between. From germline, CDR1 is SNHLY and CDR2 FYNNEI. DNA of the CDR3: TGTGCCAGCAGCGCGAGGGCAGATTGGTCACCCCTCCACTTT. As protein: CASSARADWSPLHF.

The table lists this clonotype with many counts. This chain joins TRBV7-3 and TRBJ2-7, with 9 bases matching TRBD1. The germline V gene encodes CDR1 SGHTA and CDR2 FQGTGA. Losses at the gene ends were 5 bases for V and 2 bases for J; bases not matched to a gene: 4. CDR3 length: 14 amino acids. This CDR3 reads CASSEGQGTYEQYF. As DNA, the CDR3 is TGTGCCAGCAGCGAGGGACAGGGCACCTACGAGCAGTACTTC.

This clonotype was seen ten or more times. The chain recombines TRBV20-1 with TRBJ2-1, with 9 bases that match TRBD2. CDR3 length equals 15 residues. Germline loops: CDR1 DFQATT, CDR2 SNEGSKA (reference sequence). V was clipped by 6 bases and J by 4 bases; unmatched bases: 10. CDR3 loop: CSANFILAGYNEQFF. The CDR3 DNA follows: TGCAGTGCCAACTTCATACTAGCGGGTTACAATGAGCAGTTCTTC.

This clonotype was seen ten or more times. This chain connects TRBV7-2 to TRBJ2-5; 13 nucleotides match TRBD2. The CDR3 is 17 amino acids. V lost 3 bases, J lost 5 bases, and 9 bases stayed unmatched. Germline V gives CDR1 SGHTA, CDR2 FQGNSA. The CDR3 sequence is CASSFGTSGVFVETQYF. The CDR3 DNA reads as TGTGCCAGCAGCTTCGGGACTAGCGGGGTTTTCGTTGAGACCCAGTACTTC.

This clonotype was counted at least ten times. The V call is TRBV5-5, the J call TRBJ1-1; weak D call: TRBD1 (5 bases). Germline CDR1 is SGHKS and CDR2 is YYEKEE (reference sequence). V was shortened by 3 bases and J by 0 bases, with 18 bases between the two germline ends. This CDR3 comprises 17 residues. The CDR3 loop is CASSSLMGWGVNTEAFF. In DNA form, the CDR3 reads TGTGCCAGCAGCTCACTGATGGGTTGGGGGGTGAACACTGAAGCTTTCTTT.

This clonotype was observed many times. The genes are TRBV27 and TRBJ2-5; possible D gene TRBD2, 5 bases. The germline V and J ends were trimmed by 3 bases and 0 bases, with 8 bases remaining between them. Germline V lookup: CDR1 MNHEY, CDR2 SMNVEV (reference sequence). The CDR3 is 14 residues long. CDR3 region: CASSLRRDQETQYF. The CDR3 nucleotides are TGTGCCAGCAGTTTGAGGCGGGACCAAGAGACCCAGTACTTC.

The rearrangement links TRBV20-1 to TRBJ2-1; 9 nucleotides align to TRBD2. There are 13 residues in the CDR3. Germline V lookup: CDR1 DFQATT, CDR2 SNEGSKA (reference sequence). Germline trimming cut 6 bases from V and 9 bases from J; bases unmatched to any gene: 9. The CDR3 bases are TGCAGTGCCTCGTTAGCGGGGGTGATTGAGCAGTTCTTC. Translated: CSASLAGVIEQFF.

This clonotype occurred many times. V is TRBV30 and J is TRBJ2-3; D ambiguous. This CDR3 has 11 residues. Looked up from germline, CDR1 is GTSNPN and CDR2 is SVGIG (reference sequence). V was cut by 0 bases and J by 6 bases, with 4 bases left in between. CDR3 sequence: CAWSVRDTQYF. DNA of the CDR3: TGTGCCTGGAGTGTACGGGATACGCAGTATTTT.

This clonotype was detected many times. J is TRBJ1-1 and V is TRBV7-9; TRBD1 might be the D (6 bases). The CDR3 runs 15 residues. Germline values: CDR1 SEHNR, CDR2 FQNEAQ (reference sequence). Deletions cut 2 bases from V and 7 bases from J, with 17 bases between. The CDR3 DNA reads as TGTGCCAGCAGCTTATGGGGGGGCCTGGCGGGTGAAGCTTTCTTT. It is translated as CASSLWGGLAGEAFF.

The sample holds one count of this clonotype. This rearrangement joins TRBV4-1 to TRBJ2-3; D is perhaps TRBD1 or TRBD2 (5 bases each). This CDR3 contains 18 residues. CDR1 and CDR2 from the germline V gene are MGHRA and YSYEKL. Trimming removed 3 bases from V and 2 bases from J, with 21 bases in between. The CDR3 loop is CASSQRAAGQGNTDTQYF. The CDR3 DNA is TGCGCCAGCAGCCAGAGGGCGGCTGGGCAGGGCAACACAGATACGCAGTATTTT.